What follows are 6 T cell receptor beta chains derived from one specimen sequenced in a study of early T cells in non-severe SARS-CoV-2 infection. Each CDR3 protein is one row after TCRdb ran MiXCR on the 5' RACE reads. Of approximately 26,000 distinct CDR3 sequences in the sample, roughly 5.4% were seen once. Sequencing input: whole blood. The receptors here all came from an adult who was a healthcare worker with PCR-confirmed SARS-CoV-2 infection or an uninfected control (not recorded which).

This clonotype is medium-sized. CDR3 amino acids: CASSPLLGQGPNTEAFF. For the CDR3, the DNA is TGTGCCAGCAGCCCTCTCCTCGGACAGGGCCCGAACACTGAAGCTTTCTTT. This rearrangement joins TRBV6-6 to TRBJ1-1; 8 nucleotides match TRBD1. The germline V gene encodes CDR1 MNHNY and CDR2 SVGAGI (reference sequence). The CDR3 has 17 amino acids. The trim removed 6 bases at V and 1 base at J, leaving 13 bases unmatched.

This clonotype was counted ten times or more. The chain combines TRBV20-1 with TRBJ2-7; the D is unclear. The V end lost 3 bases, the J end lost 0 bases, and 9 bases lay between the germline ends. CDR1 DFQATT and CDR2 SNEGSKA come from the germline V gene (reference sequence). The CDR3 extends over 13 amino acids. CDR3 region: CSARSLSSYEQYF. CDR3 in DNA: TGCAGTGCTAGGAGCCTGAGCTCCTACGAGCAGTACTTC.

The V gene is TRBV6-5, the J gene TRBJ2-7; 12 nucleotides align to TRBD2. The V segment lost 6 bases and the J segment 4 bases; nucleotides outside the gene matches: 7. The CDR3 has 15 amino acids. CDR1 is MNHEY, CDR2 SVGAGI, per germline. The CDR3 here is CASSQRLAGDYEQYF. CDR3 bases: TGTGCCAGCAGCCAAAGACTAGCGGGAGATTACGAGCAGTACTTC.

This clonotype was counted a few times. This chain links TRBV20-1 with TRBJ2-7, with 10 bases fitting TRBD2. J lost 2 bases, V lost 5 bases, and 6 bases had no gene match. Germline V gene sequence: CDR1 DFQATT, CDR2 SNEGSKA (reference sequence). The CDR3 spans 14 residues. In DNA, the CDR3 is TGCAGTGCTGGGGGACTAGCGCAAGCCTACGAGCAGTACTTC. Amino acid sequence: CSAGGLAQAYEQYF.

The V gene is TRBV5-1, the J gene TRBJ2-7, with 7 nucleotides matching TRBD1. Germline V lookup: CDR1 SGHRS, CDR2 YFSETQ. The V gene end was trimmed by 4 bases and the J gene end by 6 bases; junction bases not matched to a gene: 22. The CDR3 extends over 18 amino acids. As DNA, the CDR3 is TGCGCCAGCAGCCGCGAACCACAACAGGGGACCCTCCCGAGCGAGCAGTACTTC. Translated, it gives CASSREPQQGTLPSEQYF.

The sample holds many counts of this clonotype. This chain joins TRBV6-1 and TRBJ1-1; D is ambiguous. The CDR3 is 14 residues long. The ends were cut back, 2 bases at V and 1 base at J, with 8 bases in the middle. CDR1 is MNHNS, CDR2 SASEGT, per germline. The CDR3 spells CASSEWLQNTEAFF. For the CDR3, the DNA is TGTGCCAGCAGTGAATGGTTACAGAACACTGAAGCTTTCTTT.